This T cell receptor (beta chain) came from a study of CD8 T cells in ankylosing spondylitis. This clonotype was seen only a few times. In TCRdb, the 5' RACE reads were re-called with MiXCR into one record per CDR3 protein. The sample has more than 150,000 distinct CDR3 sequences, roughly 13% seen once; the top ten hold about 17%. The CDR3 has 13 amino acids. Trimming took 0 bases from V and 2 from J, leaving 7 bases between them. Per the germline V gene, CDR1 is DFQATT and CDR2 is SNEGSKA (reference sequence). V is TRBV20-1 and J is TRBJ1-2; D gene unclear. The clonotype originates from a male donor with ankylosing spondylitis or in good health (not recorded which). Source material: blood, either unsorted or a sorted T cell fraction (not recorded which). This CDR3 is CSARDLGNYGYTF. The CDR3 nucleotides read TGCAGTGCTAGAGATCTCGGCAACTATGGCTACACCTTC.